This T cell receptor (beta chain) emerged from a study of blood T cell repertoires in COVID-19 (dated by TCRdb to 2018 to 2021). A note on the overall study: Samples from collaborators originated in the United States, Italy and Spain and spanned both the acute and convalescent phases of COVID-19. The prospective study material was composed of cDNA or gDNA derived from T cells, B-cell-depleted T cells, or PBMCs. The dataset comprised deeply sampled blood TCRbeta repertoires from subjects exposed to, actively infected with, or recovered from COVID-19. A freely available public database, intended as a resource for researchers studying the immune response to SARS-CoV-2, is where the repertoires were released. The samples were drawn from two sources: the first 160 participants of the ongoing ImmuneRACE study, and approximately 1,300 subjects contributed by 6 global collaborators. The sample metadata nearly always contained a de-identified subject ID, COVID-19 status, age in years and sex. Where HLA class I and class II types were available, the types were taken from metadata supplied by the sample provider, not from assay-based typing. Summary of the overall study and its limitations: How much clinical and demographic metadata was included differed by source and by participant, and the metadata was provided uncurated.

TCRbeta CDR3 regions were amplified from genomic DNA by means of the immunoSEQ Assay, a bias-controlled multiplex PCR. The paper's data handling went like this. The number of nucleated cells in each sample was estimated from the amplification of reference gene primers within the assay. To quantify the absolute abundance of each unique TCRbeta CDR3 rearrangement, sequence reads were collapsed and filtered. Productive Simpson clonality was computed per sample as the square root of Simpson's diversity index over productive rearrangements. In TCRdb, the immuneACCESS table is reduced to in-frame sequences with V and J assigned. These tables do not hold every clone; where another copy was compared, an unresolved V gene accounts for under half, and the others remain unexplained. V and J calls and clone size are as listed in that table; D and trimming were resolved from the DNA. Present in this sample are 95,000 to 100,000 clones, roughly 86% of which were seen just once. The biggest ten clones account for roughly 12% of the sample.

The germline V gene (reference sequence) specifies LGHDT as CDR1 and YNNKEL as CDR2. The CDR3 runs 14 amino acids, cysteine and phenylalanine included. The read is trimmed to its CDR3 DNA, 42 bases read in frame from base 1. The junction carries 12 bases between V and J, which are trimmed by 4 bases and 5 bases respectively. Whole blood was collected in K2EDTA tubes by collaborating institutions according to the institutions' own protocols. Collaborator samples were shipped for TCRbeta analysis as frozen whole blood, isolated PBMCs, or DNA extracted from either sample type. Worth noting for this clone: Its antigen remains unidentified. No much larger clone exists at a distance of one base, and base qualities are not known.

The clonotype comes from a woman aged 25 to 39 with acute or convalescent COVID-19. The chain is assembled from TRBV3-1 (or the pseudogene TRBV3-2) and TRBJ1-5, with the D gene not confidently named. What was sequenced was peripheral blood. Here is the DNA: TGTGCCAGCAGCCGAGGGCAGACCCATCAGCCCCAGCATTTT. Protein translation: CASSRGQTHQPQHF.